A single sample is the source of the 28 T cell receptor beta chains below, sequenced in a study of blood T cell repertoires in COVID-19. Only in-frame clones appear in the TCRdb table, and some are missing; sequencing was by immunoSEQ multiplex PCR. The table has around 60,000 clones, approximately 86% seen once; the top ten hold less than 1.5%. Sequences were obtained from peripheral blood. The receptor source for this set is a man aged 35 to 55 with acute or convalescent COVID-19.

This clone occurred a few times. The chain links TRBV28 to TRBJ1-2, with D uncertain. Trimming cost V 4 bases and J 8 bases, with 17 bases left between them. The CDR3 runs to 14 residues. Germline CDR1 is MDHEN and CDR2 is SYDVKM. The CDR3 DNA reads as TGTGCCAGCAGTTCGCGACTTGGACTCGGGGGCTACACCTTC. This gives the protein CASSSRLGLGGYTF.

This chain uses TRBV7-8 with TRBJ1-5, with a possible D match to TRBD1 (5 bases). Germline CDR1 is SGHVS and CDR2 is FQNEAQ. V was pared by 5 bases and J by 4 bases, with 18 bases between. CDR3 size: 16 residues. In nucleotides, the CDR3 is TGTGCCAGCAGCAGACGCGGGGGGATGGGAAATCAGCCCCAGCATTTT. It yields the protein CASSRRGGMGNQPQHF. The full variable domain, rest sourced from reference TRBV7-8 and TRBJ1-5, is GAGVSQSPRYKVAKRGQDVALRCDPISGHVSLFWYQQALGQGPEFLTYFQNEAQLDKSGLPSDRFFAERPEGSVSTLKIQRTQQEDSAVYLCASSRRGGMGNQPQHFGDGTRLSIL.

The J gene is TRBJ1-5, the V gene TRBV29-1, with 10 positions matching TRBD1. The CDR3 has 14 amino acids. CDR1 and CDR2 from the germline V gene are SQVTM and ANQGSEA. The V segment lost 5 bases and the J segment 3 bases; nucleotides outside the gene matches: 4. CDR3 region: CSVRTGGFNQPQHF. Written as DNA, the CDR3 is TGCAGCGTTCGGACAGGGGGTTTCAATCAGCCCCAGCATTTT.

The chain couples TRBV28 to TRBJ1-2; tentatively, D is TRBD1 (6 bases). CDR1 and CDR2 from the germline V gene are MDHEN and SYDVKM. V lost 2 bases to trimming and J lost 4 bases, with 14 bases between them. The CDR3 consists of 15 residues. As DNA, the CDR3 is TGTGCCAGCAGTTTACAGGGGAAGGCCCTCTATGGCTACACCTTC. Protein: CASSLQGKALYGYTF.

The V call is TRBV7-3, the J call TRBJ2-2; no reliable D call. Germline V CDR1 and CDR2: SGHTA, FQGTGA. The CDR3 has 17 residues. Trimming cost V 5 bases and J 2 bases, with 18 bases left between them. The CDR3 region is CASSPTLGSLNTGELFF. The CDR3 nucleotides are TGTGCCAGCAGCCCCACTTTGGGTAGCCTCAACACCGGGGAGCTGTTTTTT.

V usage is TRBV4-1 and J usage is TRBJ2-1, with 8 bases aligning to TRBD1. The CDR3 is made up of 16 amino acids. From germline, CDR1 is MGHRA and CDR2 YSYEKL. The V gene end was trimmed by 1 base and the J gene end by 0 bases; junction bases not matched to a gene: 2. This CDR3 reads CASSQATGGSYNEQFF. The CDR3, as DNA: TGCGCCAGCAGCCAAGCCACAGGGGGCTCCTACAATGAGCAGTTCTTC.

This clone was seen more than once but under ten times. This chain links TRBV4-1 with TRBJ2-1; 7 bases are a match to TRBD2. V was pared by 0 bases and J by 4 bases, with 9 bases of the junction left unmatched. Germline V CDR1 and CDR2: MGHRA, YSYEKL. The CDR3 totals 17 residues. The CDR3 loop reads CASSQEEAAGPYNEQFF. The CDR3 DNA sequence: TGCGCCAGCAGCCAAGAGGAGGCAGCGGGGCCGTACAATGAGCAGTTCTTC.

The rearrangement uses TRBV7-2 and TRBJ2-5, with D unresolved. This CDR3 comprises 13 residues. V was shortened by 3 bases and J by 4 bases, with 9 bases between the two germline ends. Germline assignment: CDR1 SGHTA and CDR2 FQGNSA. CDR3 bases: TGTGCCAGCAGCTTTGGATCGGGAGAGACCCAGTACTTC. Translated: CASSFGSGETQYF.

This clone was found a few times. The V and J genes are TRBV19 and TRBJ1-2, with D possibly being TRBD1 (5 bases). Trimming took off 3 bases at V and 4 bases at J, with 18 bases between the two ends. Germline CDR1 is LNHDA and CDR2 is SQIVND (reference sequence). The CDR3 runs 16 residues. The CDR3 reads CASSIRPGPSVYGYTF. For the CDR3, the DNA is TGTGCCAGTAGTATTAGACCAGGGCCTAGTGTCTATGGCTACACCTTC. The complete variable domain, with remaining parts taken from reference TRBV19 and TRBJ1-2, reads DGGITQSPKYLFRKEGQNVTLSCEQNLNHDAMYWYRQDPGQGLRLIYYSQIVNDFQKGDIAEGYSVSREKKESFPLTVTSAQKNPTAFYLCASSIRPGPSVYGYTFGSGTRLTVV.

The rearrangement links TRBV24-1 to TRBJ2-1; 8 nucleotides line up with TRBD2. This CDR3 is 14 amino acids long. Germline trimming cut 9 bases from V and 8 bases from J; bases unmatched to any gene: 11. CDR1 and CDR2 from the germline V gene are KGHDR and SFDVKD. In DNA, the CDR3 is TGTGCCACCCGACATAGCGGGATCAGGGATGAGCAGTTCTTC. Translated, it gives CATRHSGIRDEQFF.

This clone was counted between two and nine times. The chain recombines TRBV2 with TRBJ1-5; 8 bases line up with TRBD1. The CDR3 is made up of 15 amino acids. Germline V lookup: CDR1 SNHLY, CDR2 FYNNEI. Germline trimming cut 5 bases from V and 3 bases from J; bases unmatched to any gene: 6. This chain's CDR3 is CASSLETGVNQPQHF. The CDR3 DNA reads as TGTGCCAGCAGTCTGGAGACAGGGGTCAATCAGCCCCAGCATTTT. Full variable domain (outside the CDR3, taken from reference TRBV2 and TRBJ1-5): EPEVTQTPSHQVTQMGQEVILRCVPISNHLYFYWYRQILGQKVEFLVSFYNNEISEKSEIFDDQFSVERPDGSNFTLKIRSTKLEDSAMYFCASSLETGVNQPQHFGDGTRLSIL.

Here the CDR3 DNA reads TGCGCCAGCAGCCGATCTCCGACAGCCTCCTACAATGAGCAGTTCTTC. Translated, it gives CASSRSPTASYNEQFF. The V and J genes are TRBV4-1 and TRBJ2-1; D is perhaps TRBD1 (5 bases). The CDR3 sequence is 16 residues long. Trimming removed 4 bases at V and 0 bases at J, with 13 bases between. Per germline, CDR1 MGHRA and CDR2 YSYEKL.

The chain links TRBV5-4 to TRBJ2-2, with TRBD2 identical over 8 bases. This CDR3 contains 15 residues. The germline V gene has CDR1 SGHNT and CDR2 YYREEE (reference sequence). Losses at the gene ends were 7 bases for V and 2 bases for J; bases not matched to a gene: 7. The CDR3 nucleotides read TGTGCCAGCTCCCCGGGGGGGGCCAACACCGGGGAGCTGTTTTTT. The encoded protein is CASSPGGANTGELFF.

The chain joins TRBV5-1 to TRBJ1-5; TRBD1 matches 7 bases. The CDR3 runs 15 residues. Germline CDR1 SGHRS, CDR2 YFSETQ. V lost 1 base, J lost 7 bases, and 8 bases stayed unmatched. The DNA of the CDR3 is TGCGCCAGCAGCTTGAAGGCCGGGACAGCCCAGCCCCAGCATTTT. This codes for CASSLKAGTAQPQHF.

This sequence joins TRBV3-1 (or the pseudogene TRBV3-2) and TRBJ1-2; weak D call: TRBD1 (5 bases). The CDR3 runs 14 residues. Germline values: CDR1 LGHDT, CDR2 YNNKEL (reference sequence). V was pared by 0 bases and J by 8 bases, with 13 bases between. In DNA form, the CDR3 reads TGTGCCAGCAGCCAAGATGTGGGGGGTAAGGGCTACACCTTC. It yields the protein CASSQDVGGKGYTF.

The rearrangement uses TRBV12-3 or TRBV12-4 and TRBJ2-7; no clear D gene. The CDR3 sequence is 12 residues long. V shed 8 bases and J shed 6 bases, with 14 bases lying between them. The CDR3 spells CASQSGWSEQYF. DNA for the CDR3: TGTGCCAGCCAGTCCGGTTGGAGCGAGCAGTACTTC.

In its sample, this clone was seen a few times. The CDR3, as DNA: TGTGCCAGCAGTCTGGGACTAGCGGGGGACGAGCAGTACTTC. This gives the protein CASSLGLAGDEQYF. The gene calls are TRBV6-5 and TRBJ2-7, with TRBD2 matching 14 bases. J gave up 5 bases and V 5 bases, and 2 bases lay outside the gene matches. CDR1 and CDR2 (germline): MNHEY, SVGAGI. There are 14 residues in the CDR3.

The chain is built from TRBV19 and TRBJ1-5; 7 nucleotides match TRBD1. V trimming: 4 bases; J trimming: 7 bases; junction bases outside the gene matches: 7. This CDR3 is 14 amino acids long. Germline V lookup: CDR1 LNHDA, CDR2 SQIVND (reference sequence). DNA of the CDR3: TGTGCCAGTAGTACACACAGGGGCGGCCAGCCCCAGCATTTT. Translating gives CASSTHRGGQPQHF.

This chain joins TRBV30 and TRBJ1-2, with 7 bases matching TRBD1. Germline loops: CDR1 GTSNPN, CDR2 SVGIG (reference sequence). V dropped 5 bases and J dropped 8; count of bases not matched to a gene: 17. This CDR3 is built from 15 residues. This chain's CDR3 is CAWGWTGRGLRGYTF. Here the CDR3 DNA reads TGTGCCTGGGGGTGGACAGGTCGGGGCCTGAGGGGCTACACCTTC.

The genes are TRBV5-1 and TRBJ2-7; 10 bases line up with TRBD2. CDR3 length: 15 residues. The V segment lost 0 bases and the J segment 4 bases; nucleotides outside the gene matches: 4. Germline V gene sequence: CDR1 SGHRS, CDR2 YFSETQ. The CDR3 DNA is TGCGCCAGCAGCTTGGAATCTAGCGGGGGATACGAGCAGTACTTC. It yields the protein CASSLESSGGYEQYF.

This chain uses TRBV29-1 with TRBJ1-4; D perhaps matches TRBD1 (5 bases). V lost 6 bases and J lost 8, with 10 bases in between. CDR1 SQVTM and CDR2 ANQGSEA come from the germline V gene. This CDR3 contains 11 residues. The CDR3 loop reads CSVEHREKLFF. In DNA, the CDR3 is TGCAGCGTGGAACACAGGGAAAAACTGTTTTTT.

The chain has TRBV2 and TRBJ1-5; D gene uncertain. The CDR3 has 15 residues. The germline V gene encodes CDR1 SNHLY and CDR2 FYNNEI. The V gene lost 9 bases and the J gene lost 2 bases, with 17 bases spanning the gap. The CDR3 loop is CASHGSYSRNQPQHF. CDR3 nucleotide sequence: TGTGCCAGTCATGGTTCCTACAGTCGCAATCAGCCCCAGCATTTT.

J is TRBJ1-3 and V is TRBV7-9; a weak D match, TRBD1 (5 bases). V was shortened by 6 bases and J by 0 bases, with 9 bases between the two germline ends. There are 14 residues in the CDR3. Germline loops: CDR1 SEHNR, CDR2 FQNEAQ (reference sequence). The CDR3 DNA reads TGTGCCAGCAGTTCTCAGGGCTCTGGAAACACCATATATTTT. This codes for CASSSQGSGNTIYF.

V is TRBV2 and J is TRBJ1-1, with D perhaps matching TRBD1 (5 bases). Germline V lookup: CDR1 SNHLY, CDR2 FYNNEI. The CDR3 has 14 amino acids. Deletions cut 6 bases from V and 5 bases from J, with 16 bases between. The CDR3 sequence: CASSNQGSRTEAFF. For the CDR3, the DNA is TGTGCCAGCAGCAATCAGGGTTCGAGGACTGAAGCTTTCTTT.

This rearrangement joins TRBV11-3 to TRBJ1-4, with no clear D. Germline CDR1 reads SGHNT; CDR2 reads YENEEA. The CDR3 spans 16 residues. The germline V and J ends were trimmed by 5 bases and 2 bases, with 15 bases remaining between them. The CDR3 coding sequence is TGTGCCAGCAGCACCCGACACCTCCCCACTAATGAAAAACTGTTTTTT. Encoded protein: CASSTRHLPTNEKLFF. Complete variable domain (other parts from reference TRBV11-3 and TRBJ1-4): EAGVVQSPRYKIIEKKQPVAFWCNPISGHNTLYWYLQNLGQGPELLIRYENEEAVDDSQLPKDRFSAERLKGVDSTLKIQPAELGDSAVYLCASSTRHLPTNEKLFFGSGTQLSVL.

This rearrangement joins TRBV4-1 to TRBJ1-4; D ambiguous. V was trimmed by 4 bases and J by 12 bases, leaving 12 bases between them. Germline CDR1 is MGHRA and CDR2 is YSYEKL. CDR3 length equals 12 residues. The CDR3 nucleotides are TGCGCCAGCAGCCGCCCGTTCGGAGAACTGTTTTTT. Its translation is CASSRPFGELFF.

This clone appeared a few times. This chain links TRBV2 with TRBJ1-1; 10 bases are shared with TRBD1. The CDR3 runs to 15 residues. V lost 4 bases to trimming and J lost 5 bases; unmatched junction nucleotides: 7. Germline lookup yields CDR1 SNHLY and CDR2 FYNNEI. The CDR3 region is CASSVTRDRGTEAFF. The CDR3 DNA reads as TGTGCCAGCAGTGTAACGCGGGACAGGGGTACTGAAGCTTTCTTT.

This clone was recorded only once. This chain joins TRBV10-3 and TRBJ1-3, with a tentative D call TRBD1 (5 bases). CDR3 length: 16 amino acids. Germline V lookup: CDR1 ENHRY, CDR2 SYGVKD. V lost 5 bases and J 0 bases, leaving 14 bases between the germline ends. The DNA for the CDR3 is TGTGCCATCAGTCCTAGGGGCACAGACTCTGGAAACACCATATATTTT. Protein product: CAISPRGTDSGNTIYF.